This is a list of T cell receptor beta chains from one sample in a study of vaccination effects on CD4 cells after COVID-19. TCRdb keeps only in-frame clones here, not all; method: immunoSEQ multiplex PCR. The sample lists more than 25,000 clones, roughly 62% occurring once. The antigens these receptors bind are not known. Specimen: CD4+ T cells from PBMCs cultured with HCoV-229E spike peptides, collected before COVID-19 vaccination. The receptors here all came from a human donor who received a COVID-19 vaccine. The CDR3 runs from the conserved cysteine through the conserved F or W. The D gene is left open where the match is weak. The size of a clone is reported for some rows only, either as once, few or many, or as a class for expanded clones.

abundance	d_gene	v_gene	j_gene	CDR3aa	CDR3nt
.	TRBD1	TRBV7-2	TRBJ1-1	CASSFNRGNTEAFF	TGTGCCAGCAGCTTCAACAGGGGAAACACTGAAGCTTTCTTT
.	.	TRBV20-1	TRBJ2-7	CSASGSRDYEQYF	TGCAGTGCTAGTGGGAGTCGGGACTACGAGCAGTACTTC
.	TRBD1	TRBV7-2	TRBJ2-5	CASSLDRGAETQYF	TGTGCCAGCAGCTTGGACAGGGGAGCGGAGACCCAGTACTTC
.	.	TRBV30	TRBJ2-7	CACQRGTHEQYF	TGTGCCTGTCAAAGGGGCACTCACGAGCAGTACTTC
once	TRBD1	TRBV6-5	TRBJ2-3	CASSPDRATDTQYF	TGTGCCAGCAGTCCGGACAGGGCTACAGATACGCAGTATTTT
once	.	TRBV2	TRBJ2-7	CASTYGSFNPYEQYF	TGTGCCAGCACTTACGGGTCGTTCAACCCCTACGAGCAGTACTTC
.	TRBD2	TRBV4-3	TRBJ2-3	CASSQGAMAGGPTDTQYF	TGCGCCAGCAGCCAAGGGGCCATGGCGGGGGGGCCGACAGATACGCAGTATTTT
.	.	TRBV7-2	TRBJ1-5	CASSRDGHNQPQHF	TGTGCCAGCAGCCGGGACGGACACAATCAGCCCCAGCATTTT
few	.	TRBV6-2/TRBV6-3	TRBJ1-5	CASSYRDNQPQHF	TGTGCCAGCAGTTACAGGGACAATCAGCCCCAGCATTTT
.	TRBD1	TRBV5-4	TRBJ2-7	CASSVRDRGYEQYF	TGTGCCAGCTCCGTCCGGGACAGGGGATACGAGCAGTACTTC
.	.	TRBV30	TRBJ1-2	CAWSVGEYGYTF	TGTGCCTGGAGTGTGGGCGAATATGGCTACACCTTC
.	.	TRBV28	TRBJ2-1	CASSEGFDNEQFF	TGTGCCAGCAGTGAGGGGTTTGACAATGAGCAGTTCTTC
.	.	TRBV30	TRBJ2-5	CAWSTWGQETQYF	TGTGCCTGGAGTACCTGGGGGCAAGAGACCCAGTACTTC
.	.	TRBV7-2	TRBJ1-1	CASSFGGFKTEAFF	TGTGCCAGCAGCTTCGGGGGGTTCAAGACTGAAGCTTTCTTT
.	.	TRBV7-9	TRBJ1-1	CASSSPRRTEPMNTEAFF	TGTGCCAGCAGCTCGCCAAGGAGGACCGAACCAATGAACACTGAAGCTTTCTTT
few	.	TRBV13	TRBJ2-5	CASSLSLARETQYF	TGTGCCAGCAGCTTATCACTAGCTAGGGAGACCCAGTACTTC
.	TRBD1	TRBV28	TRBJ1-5	CASSRDRGLDSNQPQHF	TGTGCCAGCAGTCGGGACAGGGGGTTGGATAGCAATCAGCCCCAGCATTTT
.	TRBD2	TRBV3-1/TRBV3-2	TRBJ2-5	CASSQGMGLAGETQYF	TGTGCCAGCAGCCAAGGAATGGGACTAGCGGGTGAGACCCAGTACTTC
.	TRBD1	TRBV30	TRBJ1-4	CAWSVRTGWNEKLFF	TGTGCCTGGAGTGTACGGACAGGGTGGAATGAAAAACTGTTTTTT
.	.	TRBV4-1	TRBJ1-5	CASSQDRGGHQPQHF	TGCGCCAGCAGCCAAGATAGGGGGGGGCATCAGCCCCAGCATTTT
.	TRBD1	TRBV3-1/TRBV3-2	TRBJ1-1	CASSVGTAGAFF	TGTGCCAGCAGCGTCGGGACAGCGGGAGCTTTCTTT
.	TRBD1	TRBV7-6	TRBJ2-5	CASSQRRTGRQETQYF	TGTGCCAGCAGCCAGAGGAGGACAGGCCGACAAGAGACCCAGTACTTC
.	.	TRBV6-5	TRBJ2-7	CASTEGHEQYF	TGTGCCAGCACAGAGGGGCACGAGCAGTACTTC
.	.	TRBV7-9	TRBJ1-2	CASSRTGDYGYTF	TGTGCCAGCAGCCGAACAGGCGACTATGGCTACACCTTC
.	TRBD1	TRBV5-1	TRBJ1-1	CASRQTGAANTEAFF	TGCGCCAGCAGACAGACAGGGGCCGCGAACACTGAAGCTTTCTTT
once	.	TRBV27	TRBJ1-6	CASSPDLRSPLHF	TGTGCCAGCAGCCCCGACCTTCGTTCACCCCTCCACTTT
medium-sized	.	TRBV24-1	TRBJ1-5	CATSSWGTNQPQHF	TGTGCCACCAGTAGTTGGGGGACCAATCAGCCCCAGCATTTT
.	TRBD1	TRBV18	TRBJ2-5	CASSPGTGKVVYGTQYF	TGTGCCAGCTCACCCGGGACAGGGAAGGTCGTATACGGGACCCAGTACTTC
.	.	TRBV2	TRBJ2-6	CASSEFRTSHSGANVLTF	TGTGCCAGCAGTGAATTTCGAACTTCCCACTCTGGGGCCAACGTCCTGACTTTC
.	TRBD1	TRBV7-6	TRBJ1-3	CASSSGTELSGNTIYF	TGTGCCAGCAGCTCCGGGACAGAGCTCTCTGGAAACACCATATATTTT
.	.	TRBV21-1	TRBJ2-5	CASSNRGSGAYQETQYF	TGTGCCAGCAGCAACAGGGGAAGCGGGGCCTACCAAGAGACCCAGTACTTC
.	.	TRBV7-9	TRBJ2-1	CASSPGHYNEQFF	TGTGCCAGCAGCCCAGGACATTACAATGAGCAGTTCTTC
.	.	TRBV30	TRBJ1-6	CAWSVWGGPLHF	TGTGCCTGGAGTGTATGGGGTGGACCCCTCCACTTT
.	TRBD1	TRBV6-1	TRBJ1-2	CASSELRDRAAGYTF	TGTGCCAGCAGTGAACTTAGGGACAGGGCGGCGGGCTACACCTTC
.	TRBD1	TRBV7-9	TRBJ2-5	CASSLAGTGWGQETQYF	TGTGCCAGCAGCCTGGCGGGGACAGGGTGGGGGCAAGAGACCCAGTACTTC
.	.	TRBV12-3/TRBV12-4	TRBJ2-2	CASSFMGPGELFF	TGTGCCAGCAGTTTCATGGGGCCCGGGGAGCTGTTTTTT
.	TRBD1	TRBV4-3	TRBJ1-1	CASSPRGLGQENTEAFF	TGCGCCAGCAGCCCAAGAGGGTTAGGACAGGAGAACACTGAAGCTTTCTTT
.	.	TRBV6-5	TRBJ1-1	CASSSLMDSMNTEAFF	TGTGCCAGCAGTTCCCTTATGGACAGTATGAACACTGAAGCTTTCTTT
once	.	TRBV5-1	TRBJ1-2	CASSLQGTDGYTF	TGCGCCAGCAGCTTACAGGGAACGGATGGCTACACCTTC
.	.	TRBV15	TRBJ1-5	CATSRDLWRQVSNQPQHF	TGTGCCACCAGCAGAGATCTTTGGAGGCAGGTGAGCAATCAGCCCCAGCATTTT
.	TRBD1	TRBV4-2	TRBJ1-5	CASSQVRGGAGDQPQHF	TGTGCCAGCAGCCAGGTTCGAGGGGGCGCGGGGGATCAGCCCCAGCATTTT
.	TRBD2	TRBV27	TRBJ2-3	CASSLEGSGVDTQYF	TGTGCCAGCAGTTTGGAGGGTAGCGGGGTAGATACGCAGTATTTT
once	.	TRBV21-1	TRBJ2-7	CAPRTAGEGSYEQYF	TGTGCCCCCCGGACGGCGGGAGAGGGCTCCTACGAGCAGTACTTC
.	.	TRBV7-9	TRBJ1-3	CASSLSTSGNTIYF	TGTGCCAGCAGCTTAAGCACCTCTGGAAACACCATATATTTT
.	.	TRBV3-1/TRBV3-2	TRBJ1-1	CASSQGGFNFEAFF	TGTGCCAGCAGCCAAGGGGGTTTTAATTTTGAAGCTTTCTTT
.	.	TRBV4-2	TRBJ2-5	CASSRQETQYF	TGTGCCAGCAGTCGCCAAGAGACCCAGTACTTC
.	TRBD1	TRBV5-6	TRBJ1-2	CASSLGDREQYGYTF	TGTGCCAGCAGCTTGGGGGACAGGGAGCAGTATGGCTACACCTTC
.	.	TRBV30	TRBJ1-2	CAWSVSAGYTF	TGTGCCTGGAGTGTATCGGCTGGCTACACCTTC
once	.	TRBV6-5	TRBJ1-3	CASRNSGNTIYF	TGTGCCAGCAGGAACTCTGGAAACACCATATATTTT
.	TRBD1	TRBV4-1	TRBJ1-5	CASSQVQGALGQPQHF	TGCGCCAGCAGCCAAGTACAGGGGGCTCTAGGTCAGCCCCAGCATTTT
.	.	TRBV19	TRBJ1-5	CASSIATRQPQHF	TGTGCCAGTAGTATTGCCACTAGGCAGCCCCAGCATTTT
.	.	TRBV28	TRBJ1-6	CASSSPAGYNSPLHF	TGTGCCAGCAGTTCACCCGCGGGGTATAATTCACCCCTCCACTTT
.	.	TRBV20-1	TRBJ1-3	CSASWGNTIYF	TGCAGTGCTAGCTGGGGAAACACCATATATTTT
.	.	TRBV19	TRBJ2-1	CASSTAFRRNEQFF	TGTGCCAGTAGTACTGCGTTTCGCCGTAATGAGCAGTTCTTC